This TCR beta chain appears in the sequencing data of a study of chronic HIV infection and antiretroviral therapy. A single record per CDR3 protein comes from TCRdb applying MiXCR to the 5' RACE reads. This sample carries some 46,000 distinct CDR3 sequences, about 18% of them seen once, and the ten largest clones take about 2.7%. Germline V gene sequence: CDR1 SGHRS, CDR2 YFSETQ. With V trimmed by 1 base and J by 1 base, 3 bases remained unmatched. CDR3 length: 15 residues. In this sample, this clonotype turned up a few times. Sequenced: peripheral blood. The rearrangement joins TRBV5-1 to TRBJ2-7; 9 bases are a match to TRBD1. This clonotype was obtained from an adult who had HIV and had not received antiretroviral therapy, or was an uninfected healthy control (not recorded which). The DNA for the CDR3 is TGCGCCAGCAGCTTGTTTGGGACAGGGTCCTACGAGCAGTACTTC. Protein: CASSLFGTGSYEQYF.